In its sample, the clone carrying this T cell receptor (beta chain) was seen many times. As yet, its antigen is unknown. This entry belongs to a study of T cells in Graves' hyperthyroidism and ophthalmopathy. Notes on the study in general: Among clonotypes expanded in thyroid above 0.001, most were also found in blood.

Clinical symptoms, serum thyroxine, TRAb, thyroid ultrasound and orbital computed tomography informed diagnoses. The germline V gene encodes CDR1 KGHSH and CDR2 LQKENI. Trimming at V came to 2 bases and at J to 4 bases, leaving 5 bases not matched to a gene. This CDR3 is built from 15 residues. Amplification yielded TCR beta CDR3 regions, with RNA transcripts as the source. First-round RT-PCR targeting the TCR CDR3 was performed with the HTBI primer set. Each CDR3 protein is one row after TCRdb ran MiXCR on the multiplex PCR reads. The sample consists of approximately 690,000 distinct CDR3 sequences, around 13% of them appearing once.

This receptor was taken from a woman aged 50 to 60 with Graves' ophthalmopathy. The specimen sequenced was blood. This chain connects TRBV18 to TRBJ2-3; 8 nucleotides agree with TRBD2. CDR3 nucleotide sequence: TGTGCCAGCTCACCAAGAGCGGGAGAGGCAGATACGCAGTATTTT. It translates to CASSPRAGEADTQYF.